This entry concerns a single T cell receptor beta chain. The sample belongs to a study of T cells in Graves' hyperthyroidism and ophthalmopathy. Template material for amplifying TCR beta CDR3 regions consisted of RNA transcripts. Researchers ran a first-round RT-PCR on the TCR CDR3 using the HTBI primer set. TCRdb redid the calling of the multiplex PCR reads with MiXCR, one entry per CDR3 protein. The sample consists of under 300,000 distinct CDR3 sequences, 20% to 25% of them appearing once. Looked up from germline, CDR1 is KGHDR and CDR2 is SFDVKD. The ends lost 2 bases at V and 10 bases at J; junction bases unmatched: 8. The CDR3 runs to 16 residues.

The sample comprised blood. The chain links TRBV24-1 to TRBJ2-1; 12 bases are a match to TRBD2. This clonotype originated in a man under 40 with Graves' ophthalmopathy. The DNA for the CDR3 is TGTGCCACCAGTGATTCACGGACTAGCGGGAAAGGCGAGCAGTTCTTC. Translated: CATSDSRTSGKGEQFF.